This T cell receptor beta chain was recorded in a study of cytomegalovirus exposure and HLA in healthy donors (dated by TCRdb to about 2017). Background for the entire study: According to a later analysis, the roughly 130 validation repertoires were produced on the same platform as the roughly 720 repertoires of the first cohort. High-throughput TCR immunosequencing, statistical association of individual TCRs with disease status, and machine learning were combined to predict cytomegalovirus infection status. The study was designed to test whether signatures of past pathogen exposure could be identified by cataloging public T cell receptors. A separate validation cohort of over 95 different subjects was used in addition to the roughly 670-subject first cohort.

In the case of this clone: Its antigen remains unidentified. No much larger clone is present one base from it, and per-base qualities are unavailable.

The donors were included in the validation cohort of approximately 120 subjects, a group kept apart from the approximately 670-subject first cohort. The investigation overall reported the following: A later analysis found that TCRs clustered in the first cohort also tended to co-occur in the roughly 120 validation repertoires, with 94% of cluster scores above 0. A later analysis lacked HLA typing for the validation cohort, so it scored co-occurrence in that cohort across all 120 repertoires. A few of the identified cytomegalovirus-associated TCR beta chains were confirmed in vitro to be specific for cytomegalovirus antigens. Most TCR sequences were observed very rarely across donors, whereas some public TCRs were present in many individuals. The authors suggested that the approach could potentially be extended to other disease states and immunological phenotypes. Cytomegalovirus status was reported to be diagnosed by the classifier with high specificity and sensitivity in both the original and validation cohorts. In the study, roughly 160 TCR beta chains were listed as associated with cytomegalovirus.

CDR1 and CDR2, per the germline V gene (reference sequence), are MNHEY and SMNVEV. The junction shows trimming of 2 bases on V and 1 base on J, plus 5 bases between the germline ends. There are 13 amino acids in the CDR3, from cysteine to phenylalanine inclusive. Only the CDR3 region is kept as DNA, spanning 39 bases read in frame from base 1. Libraries were prepared through the immunoSEQ multiplex PCR assay. The published analysis was carried out like this. A statistical classification framework was built to diagnose cytomegalovirus status from the catalog of TCR beta chain sequences. In TCRdb, the immuneACCESS table is reduced to in-frame sequences with V and J assigned. These tables do not hold every clone; where another copy was compared, an unresolved V gene accounts for under half, and the others remain unexplained. The DNA was the basis for D and trimming; V, J and clone size are from that table. The sample yields around 300,000 clones; around nine tenths were counted once. The ten most abundant clones make up approximately 0.9% of the sample.

This sequence uses TRBV27 and TRBJ1-1; too little of a D gene remains to name it. Sequences were obtained from PBMCs. The source is a woman under 30 in good health and CMV-seronegative. The sequenced DNA is TGTGCCAGCAGTTTAGCGCAGAACACTGAAGCTTTCTTT. Translated, it gives CASSLAQNTEAFF.